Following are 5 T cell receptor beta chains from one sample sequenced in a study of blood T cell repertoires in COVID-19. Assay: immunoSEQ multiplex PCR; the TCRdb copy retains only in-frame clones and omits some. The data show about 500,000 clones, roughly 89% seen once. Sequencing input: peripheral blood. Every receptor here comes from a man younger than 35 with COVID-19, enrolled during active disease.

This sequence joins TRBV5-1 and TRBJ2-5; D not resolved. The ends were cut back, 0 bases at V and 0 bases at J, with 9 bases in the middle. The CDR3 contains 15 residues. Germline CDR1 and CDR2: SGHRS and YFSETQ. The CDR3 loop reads CASSLDSMYQETQYF. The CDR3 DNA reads TGCGCCAGCAGCTTGGATTCCATGTACCAAGAGACCCAGTACTTC. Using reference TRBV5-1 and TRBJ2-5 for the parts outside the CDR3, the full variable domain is KAGVTQTPRYLIKTRGQQVTLSCSPISGHRSVSWYQQTPGQGLQFLFEYFSETQRNKGNFPGRFSGRQFSNSRSEMNVSTLELGDSALYLCASSLDSMYQETQYFGPGTRLLVL.

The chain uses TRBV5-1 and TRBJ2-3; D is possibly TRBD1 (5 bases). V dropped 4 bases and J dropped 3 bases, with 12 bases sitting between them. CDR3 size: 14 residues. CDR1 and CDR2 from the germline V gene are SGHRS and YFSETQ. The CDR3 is CASSLGALTDTQYF. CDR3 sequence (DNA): TGCGCCAGCAGCCTAGGGGCCTTGACAGATACGCAGTATTTT.

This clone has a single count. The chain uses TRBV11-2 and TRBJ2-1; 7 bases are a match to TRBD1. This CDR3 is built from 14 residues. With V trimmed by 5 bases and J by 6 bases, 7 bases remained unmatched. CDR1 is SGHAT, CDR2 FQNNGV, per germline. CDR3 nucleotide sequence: TGTGCCAGCAGCAAATTAGCAGGGGGCAATGAGCAGTTCTTC. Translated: CASSKLAGGNEQFF. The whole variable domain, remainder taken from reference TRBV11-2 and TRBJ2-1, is EAGVAQSPRYKIIEKRQSVAFWCNPISGHATLYWYQQILGQGPKLLIQFQNNGVVDDSQLPKDRFSAERLKGVDSTLKIQPAKLEDSAVYLCASSKLAGGNEQFFGPGTRLTVL.

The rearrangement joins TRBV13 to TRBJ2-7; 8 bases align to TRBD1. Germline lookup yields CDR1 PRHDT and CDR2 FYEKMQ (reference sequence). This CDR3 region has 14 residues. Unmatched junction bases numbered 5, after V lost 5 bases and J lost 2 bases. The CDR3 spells CASSRMGQAYEQYF. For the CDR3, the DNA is TGTGCCAGCAGCCGCATGGGACAGGCCTACGAGCAGTACTTC.

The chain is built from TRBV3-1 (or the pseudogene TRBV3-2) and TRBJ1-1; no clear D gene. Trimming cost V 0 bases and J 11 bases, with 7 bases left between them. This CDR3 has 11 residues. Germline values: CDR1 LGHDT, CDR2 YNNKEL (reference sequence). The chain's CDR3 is CASSQENAAFF. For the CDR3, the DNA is TGTGCCAGCAGCCAAGAAAACGCGGCTTTCTTT.